Sequencing of this T cell receptor beta chain was carried out in a study of T cells in Graves' hyperthyroidism and ophthalmopathy (dated by TCRdb to about 2019). Study-wide context: A discovery cohort of approximately 97 patients, roughly 45 with Graves' ophthalmopathy and 55 to 60 with stable Graves' hyperthyroidism, was used to find distinguishing TCR V-J signatures. After blood sampling, hyperthyroidism patients were treated with methimazole at a starting dose of 30 mg daily, and ophthalmopathy patients were treated with high-dose intravenous methylprednisolone. The paper reports TCR Vbeta CDR3 sequencing of some 140 peripheral blood samples: some 44 ophthalmopathy, over 70 hyperthyroidism and 17 progressor patients. Thyroid tissue and blood T-cell repertoires from several Graves' hyperthyroidism patients were also compared in the study. Prospective prediction of ophthalmopathy was tested in an independent validation cohort of fewer than 20 hyperthyroidism patients and roughly 16 patients who later progressed to ophthalmopathy. The 90 to 100 discovery patients were randomly divided into training and test sets at a 7:3 ratio. Results and caveats for the whole study, not just this receptor: Blood samples also contained most of the expanded thyroid clonotypes (frequency above 0.001), which suggests that blood repertoires may reflect thyroid immune responses. Sample size was not statistically predetermined, and investigators were not blinded to group allocation. Ophthalmopathy was separated from stable hyperthyroidism by a 13 V-J signature model, with over 85% sensitivity and 81% to 82% specificity obtained in cross-validation and 80%/75% obtained in testing. During validation, the model predicted progression to ophthalmopathy a median of about 5.9 months ahead of onset, with approximately 71% sensitivity and 72% to 80% specificity.

Ends trimmed: V by 6 bases, J by 0 bases; bases unmatched to a gene: 10. The cysteine opens and the phenylalanine closes a CDR3 of 18 amino acids. CDR3 DNA only is kept here, 54 bases in frame from base 1. This clonotype has a count of ten or more. No antigen is known for it. The input lacks base qualities; no much larger clone sits a single base away. The TCR beta CDR3 regions were amplified from RNA transcripts. The first round of RT-PCR for the TCR CDR3 was performed with the HTBI primer set and the Qiagen OneStep RT-PCR kit. A second multiplex PCR round built the libraries, followed by size selection and purification. Paired-end sequencing of the libraries was performed with 100 bp reads on an Illumina HiSeq2000. In the authors' own workflow: SOAPnuke was used to process the raw data, throwing out any read that contained adapters or uncalled bases, had a mean Phred below 15, or lacked an exact constant-primer or identifier match. High-quality paired reads were merged with COPE v1.2.5, and unique nucleotide sequences were defined as clonotypes. MiTCR v1.1 was used to align the clonotypes against IMGT TRBV, TRBD and TRBJ reference segments. Analysis was restricted to V-J combinations with a frequency above 0.0001, which covered roughly 99% of repertoires. A TCS score was defined as the ratio of F50 (clonal expansion) to E x V (chaos), with BLOSUM62-based TCRdist applied between CDR3 peptides within each V-J. Welch's t-statistics and random forest reduced just over 500 V-J features to 10 to 15, which were used in a naive Bayes classifier (R e1071). The similarity between thyroid and blood repertoires was quantified using the Morisita-Horn index. In-frame beta chains were kept once TCRdb had trimmed the public reads at Q25 with fastp and called clones with MiXCR. When rows share a CDR3 protein, they turn into one entry using the most common DNA and genes. In this record, the V and J calls reflect TCRdb's handling and not the investigators' own analysis. A total of about 49,000 distinct CDR3 sequences appear in this sample, 54% of them only once. Under 35% of the sample lies in the top ten.

A patient counted as having stable Graves' hyperthyroidism if no progression to ophthalmopathy occurred over 18 months of follow-up. Hyperthyroidism patients were newly diagnosed, had a disease duration of under 2 months, and were aged 18 to 65 years. Patients with uncontrolled infections, other autoimmune diseases, pregnancy or lactation were excluded. Diagnoses were based on clinical symptoms, serum thyroxine and TRAb, thyroid ultrasound and orbital computed tomography. Trizol reagent was used to extract total RNA, and RNA quality was then checked on an Agilent 2100 Bioanalyzer. The specimen was peripheral blood or thyroid tissue (not recorded which). The clonotype comes from a young man with Graves' hyperthyroidism. The sequence joins TRBV12-3 or TRBV12-4 to TRBJ2-6, and 8 bases in between align with TRBD1. The DNA sequence is given as TGTGCCAGCAGCCGCCAGGACAGGGCCCCCTCTGGGGCCAACGTCCTGACTTTC. Translation gives CASSRQDRAPSGANVLTF.